This TCR beta chain came from a study of pediatric ulcerative colitis. V lost 6 bases, J lost 4 bases, and 15 bases lay in between. Germline V CDR1 and CDR2: MNHNY, SVGAGI (reference sequence). This CDR3 is 14 amino acids long. Study outcomes and limitations: Clonal expansions reduced rectal repertoire diversity in acute severe colitis. Ulcerative colitis patients shared more blood-rectal clones than controls.

As concerns this clone: Its specificity is not known.

The rectum was sampled with one to two pinch biopsies at colonoscopy. The survey-level immunoSEQ assay was used. Generated by immunoSEQ multiplex PCR, the TCRdb table keeps only in-frame clones and is missing some. The sample records approximately 13,000 clones, roughly three quarters being singletons. The sequence came from a boy aged 10-17 years who was a control in a study of pediatric ulcerative colitis. The specimen sequenced was gut tissue. The gene calls are TRBV6-6 and TRBJ2-5; maybe TRBD1 (5 bases). CDR3: CASSPVRQGETQYF. The DNA of the CDR3 is TGTGCCAGCAGCCCCGTTCGGCAGGGAGAGACCCAGTACTTC.